The source of this TCR beta chain is a study of T cell responses to AZD1222 COVID-19 vaccine. General study findings and limits: Regions 160-218 and 743-854 held dominance among vaccine-associated CD4 TCRs, which spanned spike.

On this clone itself: The target antigen is unknown.

TCRdb's copy holds only in-frame clones and misses some; the assay was immunoSEQ multiplex PCR. Of some 120,000 clones detected, roughly nine tenths appear once; the ten largest clones hold more than 1.5%. Germline-derived CDR1 and CDR2 are SGHDN and FVKESK. There are 15 residues in the CDR3. V lost 1 base, J lost 8 bases, and 8 bases stayed unmatched. The chain carries TRBV14 and TRBJ1-2, with TRBD1 matching 9 bases. The material sequenced was peripheral blood, taken 28 days after the second AZD1222 dose. The TCR originated in an adult who received the AZD1222 COVID-19 vaccine. The CDR3 nucleotides read TGTGCCAGCAGCCAAGCACGGACAGGGGAGCTAGGCTACACCTTC. Translation: CASSQARTGELGYTF.